This record covers a single T cell receptor (beta chain). Its antigen remains undetermined. Base qualities are not provided; no much larger clone lies one nucleotide away. This sample was included in a study of blood T cell repertoires in COVID-19 (dated by TCRdb to 2018 to 2021). For the wider study: The collaborator samples originated in the United States, Italy and Spain and spanned the acute and convalescent phases of COVID-19. The material from the prospective study consisted of cDNA or gDNA derived from T cells, B-cell-depleted T cells, or PBMCs. Subjects who had been exposed to COVID-19, were actively infected with it, or had recovered from it provided the deeply sampled blood TCRbeta repertoires that made up the dataset. The repertoires were released in a freely available public database meant as a resource for research on the immune response to SARS-CoV-2. The samples were drawn from the first 160 participants of the ongoing ImmuneRACE study and from over a thousand subjects provided by 6 global collaborators. The sample metadata nearly always contained a de-identified subject ID, COVID-19 status, age in years and sex. Where available, HLA class I and class II types were obtained from metadata supplied by the sample provider rather than from assay-based typing.

V drops 5 bases and J drops 0 bases, leaving 19 bases in between. Per the germline V gene (reference sequence), LGHDT is the CDR1 and YNNKEL is the CDR2. From the cysteine through the phenylalanine, the CDR3 covers 18 amino acids. The only DNA kept is the CDR3, 54 bases in frame from the first base. Each collaborating institution followed its own protocols to collect whole blood in K2EDTA tubes. For TCRbeta analysis, collaborators shipped samples as frozen whole blood, isolated PBMCs, or DNA extracted from either of those sample types. TCRbeta CDR3 regions were amplified from genomic DNA by means of the immunoSEQ Assay, a bias-controlled multiplex PCR. In the authors' own workflow: The number of nucleated cells in each sample was estimated by amplification of reference gene primers within the assay. To quantify the absolute abundance of each unique TCRbeta CDR3 rearrangement, sequence reads were collapsed and filtered. Productive Simpson clonality was computed per sample as the square root of Simpson's diversity index over productive rearrangements. In TCRdb, the immuneACCESS table is reduced to in-frame sequences with V and J assigned. These tables do not hold every clone; where another copy was compared, an unresolved V gene accounts for under half, and the others remain unexplained. That table is the source of V, J and clone size, and D and trimming were worked out from the DNA. The sample table contains hundreds of thousands of clones; only one count was recorded for around 85% of them. The top ten clonotypes cover around 6.9% of the sample.

What the research found in general, with its limitations: How much clinical and demographic metadata was included differed by source and by participant, and the metadata was provided uncurated.

This TCR was recovered from a human donor in a cohort sampled during active COVID-19. The sample taken for sequencing was peripheral blood. The V and J genes are TRBV3-1 (or the pseudogene TRBV3-2) and TRBJ2-2; the D segment could be TRBD2, given 9 matching bases. The DNA sequence follows: TGTGCCAGCAGCGGCCGGACAGGGACTAGCTCGAACACCGGGGAGCTGTTTTTT. Translation gives CASSGRTGTSSNTGELFF.